Detailed here is one T cell receptor beta chain. This entry belongs to a study of sequential checkpoint blockade in melanoma. Sequencing used immunoSEQ multiplex PCR; TCRdb keeps in-frame clones, though not all of them. The sample lists some 14,000 clones, over 75% occurring once. Specified treatment: randomized to nivolumab then ipilimumab (arm A) or the reverse (arm B). None of the patients previously received DNA-damaging chemotherapy. Sorted cells were live CD3+CD8+, lacking CD19 and CD56, from PBMCs. The CDR3 is 19 residues long. Trimming took off 2 bases at V and 5 bases at J, with 24 bases between the two ends. Germline loops: CDR1 LNHDA, CDR2 SQIVND (reference sequence).

This clonotype originated in a human donor with melanoma. The chain recombines TRBV19 with TRBJ2-2, with D maybe TRBD1 (6 bases). The material was CD8+ T cells sorted from blood (inferred from file names), obtained from a patient given nivolumab and ipilimumab in sequence. CDR3 bases: TGTGCCAGTAGTATATCCCTAGTCCGGCAGGGGATTAGTACCGGGGAGCTGTTTTTT. Its translation: CASSISLVRQGISTGELFF.